This T cell receptor (beta chain) came from a study of T cells in placental villitis. The libraries were made with immunoSEQ v4. The protocol was immunoSEQ multiplex PCR, while the TCRdb copy is restricted to in-frame clones and leaves out a portion. The sample includes approximately 6,900 clones, about three quarters of them seen just once. The CDR3 sequence is 13 residues long. Germline V lookup: CDR1 SGDLS, CDR2 YYNGEE. The V gene lost 0 bases and the J gene lost 3 bases, with 7 bases spanning the gap. The material sequenced was placental tissue containing maternal and fetal cells. This chain connects TRBV9 to TRBJ2-7; no clear D. The sequence was collected from a human patient with infectious villitis; the placental T cells may come from both mother and fetus. The DNA for the CDR3 is TGTGCCAGCAGCGTAGGACACGTCTACGAGCAGTACTTC. It translates to CASSVGHVYEQYF.